The clone carrying this T cell receptor beta chain was seen at least ten times. The record originates from a study of T-cell memory formation after mild COVID-19. TCRdb re-called the 5' RACE reads through MiXCR, storing one row per CDR3 protein. The data contain 250,000 or so distinct CDR3 sequences, roughly 9.4% of them singletons. This CDR3 has 13 residues. Trimming removed 1 base from V and 4 bases from J, with 4 bases in between. The clonotype originates from a man aged 18 to 35 who had mild COVID-19 (a few samples of this study predate the infection). Cell type and time point are not known. The chain uses TRBV12-3 or TRBV12-4 and TRBJ1-4; D gene unclear. Specimen: PBMCs or a T cell subset sorted from them (not recorded which). The CDR3 here is CASSLDSNEKLFF. For the CDR3, the DNA is TGTGCCAGCAGTTTAGACAGTAATGAAAAACTGTTTTTT.